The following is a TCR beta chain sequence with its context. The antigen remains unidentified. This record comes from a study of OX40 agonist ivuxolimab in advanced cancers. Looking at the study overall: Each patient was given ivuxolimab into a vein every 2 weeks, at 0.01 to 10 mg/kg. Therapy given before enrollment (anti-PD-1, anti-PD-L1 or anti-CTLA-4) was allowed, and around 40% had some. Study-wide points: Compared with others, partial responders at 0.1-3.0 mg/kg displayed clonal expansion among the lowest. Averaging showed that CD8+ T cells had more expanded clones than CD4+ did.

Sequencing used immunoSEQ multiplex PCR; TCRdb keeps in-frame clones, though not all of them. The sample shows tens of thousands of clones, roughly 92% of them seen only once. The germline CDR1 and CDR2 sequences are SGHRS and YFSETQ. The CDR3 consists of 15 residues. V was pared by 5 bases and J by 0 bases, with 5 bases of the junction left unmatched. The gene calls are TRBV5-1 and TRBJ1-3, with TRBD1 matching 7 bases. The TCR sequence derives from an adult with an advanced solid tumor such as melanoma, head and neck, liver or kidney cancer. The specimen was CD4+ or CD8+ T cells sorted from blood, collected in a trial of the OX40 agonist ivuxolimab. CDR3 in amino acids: CASRQGTPSGNTIYF. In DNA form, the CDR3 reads TGCGCCAGCAGACAGGGGACCCCCTCTGGAAACACCATATATTTT.